This T cell receptor beta chain comes out of a study of regulatory T cells in long-lasting Graves disease. TCR beta libraries were built with iRepertoire HTBI primers and Arm-PCR of CDR3 regions. TCRdb independently ran MiXCR on the multiplex PCR reads; one entry per CDR3 protein. The table has over 350,000 distinct CDR3 sequences, 14% seen once. This clonotype was seen many times. Described time point: newly diagnosed GD, antithyroid drugs for less than 3 months. Making the TCR library involved RNA that had been extracted from PBMCs. The CDR3 covers 15 residues. Germline loops: CDR1 MGHRA, CDR2 YSYEKL. V was shortened by 2 bases and J by 2 bases, with 13 bases between the two germline ends. These data also formed part of another study, on T cells in Graves' hyperthyroidism and ophthalmopathy. That work contributes: It was considered stable Graves' hyperthyroidism when ophthalmopathy did not progress within 18 months. Hyperthyroidism, newly diagnosed and lasting under 2 months, affected patients aged 18 to 65. Blood also showed most of the thyroid clonotypes that were expanded above 0.001.

The sequence came from a woman in her fifties or sixties with Graves disease. The J gene is TRBJ2-7, the V gene TRBV4-1; maybe TRBD1 (6 bases). The starting material was peripheral blood mononuclear cells (PBMCs), obtained at new diagnosis, from a patient treated with antithyroid drugs. CDR3 sequence (DNA): TGCGCCAGCAGCCAACAGACGACAGGTCCCTACGAGCAGTACTTC. Residues: CASSQQTTGPYEQYF.